A single T cell receptor beta chain is shown here with its context. After re-calling the 5' RACE reads, TCRdb lists one entry per CDR3 protein, DNA absent. The listing contains 400,000 to 500,000 distinct CDR3 sequences. The sample is drawn from a study of monozygotic twins with inflammatory bowel disease. This CDR3 is built from 15 residues. The V gene's germline CDR1 is SGHTA and CDR2 FQGNSA. The TCR sequence derives from a human donor with ulcerative colitis or Crohn's disease, or a healthy co-twin of an affected twin (not recorded which). This chain links TRBV7-2 with TRBJ1-1. Sample: blood. Here the CDR3 reads CASSSPSGMNTEAFF.